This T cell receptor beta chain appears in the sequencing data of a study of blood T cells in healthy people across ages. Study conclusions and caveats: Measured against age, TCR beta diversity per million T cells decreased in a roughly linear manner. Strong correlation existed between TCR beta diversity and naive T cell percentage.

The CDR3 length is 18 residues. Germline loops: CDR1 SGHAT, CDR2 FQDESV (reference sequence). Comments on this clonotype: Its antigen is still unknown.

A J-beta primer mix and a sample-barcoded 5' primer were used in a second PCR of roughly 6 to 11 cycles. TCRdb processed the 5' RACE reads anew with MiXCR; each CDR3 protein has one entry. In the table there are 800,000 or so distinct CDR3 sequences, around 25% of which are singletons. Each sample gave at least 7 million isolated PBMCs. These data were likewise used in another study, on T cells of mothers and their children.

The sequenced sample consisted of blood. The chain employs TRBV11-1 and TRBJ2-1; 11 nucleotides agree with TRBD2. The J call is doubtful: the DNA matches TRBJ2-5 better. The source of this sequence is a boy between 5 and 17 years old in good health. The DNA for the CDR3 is TGTGCCAGCAGCTGGGGGACTAGCGGAATACTGATGGCAGAGACCCAGTACTTC. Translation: CASSWGTSGILMAETQYF.